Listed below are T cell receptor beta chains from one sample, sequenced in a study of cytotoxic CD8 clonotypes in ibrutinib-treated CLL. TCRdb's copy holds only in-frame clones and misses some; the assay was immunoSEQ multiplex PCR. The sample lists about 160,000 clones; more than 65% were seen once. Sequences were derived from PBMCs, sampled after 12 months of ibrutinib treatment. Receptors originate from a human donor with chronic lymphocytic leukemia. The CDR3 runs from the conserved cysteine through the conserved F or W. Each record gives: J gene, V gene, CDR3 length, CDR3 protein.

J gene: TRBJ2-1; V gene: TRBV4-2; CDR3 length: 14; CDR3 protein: CASSLEPGRDEQFF
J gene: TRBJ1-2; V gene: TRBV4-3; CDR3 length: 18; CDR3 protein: CASSQAGTVLTTNYGYTF
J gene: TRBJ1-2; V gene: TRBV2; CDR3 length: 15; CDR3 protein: CASSSQGAGNYGYTF
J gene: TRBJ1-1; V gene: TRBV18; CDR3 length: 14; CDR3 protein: CASSPQGLNTEAFF
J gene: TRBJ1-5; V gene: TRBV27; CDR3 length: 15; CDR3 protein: CASSSDIYSNQPQHF
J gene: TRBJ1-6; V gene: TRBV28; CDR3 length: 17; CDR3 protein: CASSTPTGGAINSPLHF
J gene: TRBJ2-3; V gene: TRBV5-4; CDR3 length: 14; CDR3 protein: CASSSRQGTDTQYF
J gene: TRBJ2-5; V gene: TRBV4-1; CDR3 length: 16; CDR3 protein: CASSQDGQRRQETQYF
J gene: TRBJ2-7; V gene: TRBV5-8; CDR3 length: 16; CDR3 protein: CASSIMRGNPTYEQYF
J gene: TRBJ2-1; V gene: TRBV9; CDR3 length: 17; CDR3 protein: CASSVAASGRTYNEQFF
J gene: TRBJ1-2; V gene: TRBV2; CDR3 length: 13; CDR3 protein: CASTSSGGYGYTF
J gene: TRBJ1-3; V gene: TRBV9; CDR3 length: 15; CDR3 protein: CASQTSESSGNTIYF
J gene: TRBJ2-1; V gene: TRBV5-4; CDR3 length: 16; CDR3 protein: CASSKAGGSSYNEQFF
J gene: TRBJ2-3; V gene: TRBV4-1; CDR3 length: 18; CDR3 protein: CASSRREFWEESTDTQYF
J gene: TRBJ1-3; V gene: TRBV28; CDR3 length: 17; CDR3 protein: CASSFPRTGRRGNTIYF
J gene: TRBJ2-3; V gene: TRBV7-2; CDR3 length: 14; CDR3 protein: CASSLARGSYTQYF
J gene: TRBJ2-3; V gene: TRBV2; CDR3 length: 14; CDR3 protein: CASTKRVGTDTQYF
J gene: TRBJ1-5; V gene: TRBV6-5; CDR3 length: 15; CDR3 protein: CASRDRGVGNQPQHF
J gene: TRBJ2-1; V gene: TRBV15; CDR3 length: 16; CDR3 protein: CATSRQSGGSYNEQFF
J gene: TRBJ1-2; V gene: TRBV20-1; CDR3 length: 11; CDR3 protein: CSRTGSSGYTF
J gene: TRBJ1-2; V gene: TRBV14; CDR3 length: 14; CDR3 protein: CASSPPGQNYGYTF
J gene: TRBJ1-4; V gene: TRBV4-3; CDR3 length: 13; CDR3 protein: CASSPEAGTGLFF
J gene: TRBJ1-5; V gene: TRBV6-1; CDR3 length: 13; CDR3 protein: CASSESLGQPQHF
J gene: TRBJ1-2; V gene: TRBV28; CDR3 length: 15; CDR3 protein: CASRTPGRGGLGYTF
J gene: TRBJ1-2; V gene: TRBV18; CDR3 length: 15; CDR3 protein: CASSPDSSAAYGYTF
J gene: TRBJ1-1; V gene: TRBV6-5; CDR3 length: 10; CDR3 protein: CASSQEEAFF
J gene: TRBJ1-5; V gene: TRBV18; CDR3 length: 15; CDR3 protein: CASSPGGRGNQPQHF
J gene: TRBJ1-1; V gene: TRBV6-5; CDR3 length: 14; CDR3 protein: CASGSHGASTEAFF